The present T cell receptor (beta chain) was sequenced within a study of shared clonotypes between healthy human individuals. Study results and limitations: When compared with the clonotypes that were shared by all four sorted-subset donors, the non-shared clonotypes turned out to have lower generation probabilities. Estimated richness values were generally larger in naive subsets than in memory subsets.

CD45RO negativity and positive selection for CCR7 defined naive CD8 cells, a population that excluded terminally differentiated effector memory CD45RA+ cells. There were no recent acute infections or vaccinations among the donors, who were healthy HIV-negative adults. CDR3 length equals 15 residues. Germline V CDR1 and CDR2: MGHDK, SYGVNS. Trimming took off 1 base at V and 2 bases at J, with 11 bases between the two ends. The authors distributed each subset's genomic DNA evenly over several immunoSEQ plates. Assay used: immunoSEQ multiplex PCR; TCRdb lists only in-frame clones, some missing. The table includes about 2.1 million clones, about 92% detected once. Worth noting for this clone: The target antigen is unknown.

The chain couples TRBV25-1 to TRBJ1-2; D remains unclear. The TCR comes from a man between 18 and 29 years old in good health. Some clones in this sample may be carry-over from other donors' samples. Sequenced material: naive CD8+ T cells from PBMCs. CDR3 bases: TGTGCCAGCAGTGAATTAGGTCCCGGCAACTATGGCTACACCTTC. Translating it yields CASSELGPGNYGYTF.